These 27 T cell receptor beta chains were all obtained from the same sample, sequenced in a study of T-cell memory formation after mild COVID-19. MiXCR, run by TCRdb on the 5' RACE reads, gives a single entry per CDR3 protein. This repertoire shows 110,000 to 150,000 distinct CDR3 sequences, 13% to 15% found once; its top ten account for about 29%. The sequenced material came from PBMCs or a T cell subset sorted from them (not recorded which). These TCRs come from an adult woman who had mild COVID-19 (a few samples of this study predate the infection). Cell type and time point are not known.

The chain carries TRBV4-1 and TRBJ2-7; D assignment may be TRBD1 or TRBD2 (6 bases each). Trimming took off 3 bases at V and 5 bases at J, with 20 bases between the two ends. The CDR3 length is 16 residues. Germline V gene data show CDR1 as MGHRA and CDR2 as YSYEKL. CDR3 loop: CASSQRKGGHGDEQYF. In DNA form, the CDR3 reads TGCGCCAGCAGCCAGCGGAAGGGGGGCCATGGCGACGAGCAGTACTTC.

V is TRBV29-1 and J is TRBJ1-1, with D possibly being TRBD1 (5 bases). V was cut by 2 bases and J by 3 bases, with 16 bases left in between. Germline values: CDR1 SQVTM, CDR2 ANQGSEA. The CDR3 has 15 residues. The CDR3 nucleotides are TGCAGCGTTGAAATAGTAGCCGGGGGGTACACTGAAGCTTTCTTT. It yields the protein CSVEIVAGGYTEAFF.

Ten or more counts support this clonotype. This chain links TRBV19 with TRBJ1-1, with TRBD1 matching over 8 bases. Germline V CDR1 and CDR2: LNHDA, SQIVND (reference sequence). The CDR3 consists of 13 residues. V was clipped by 9 bases and J by 6 bases; unmatched bases: 9. This chain's CDR3 is CASQTTGVAEAFF. The CDR3 coding sequence is TGTGCCAGCCAAACGACAGGGGTGGCTGAAGCTTTCTTT. Full variable domain (outside the CDR3, taken from reference TRBV19 and TRBJ1-1): DGGITQSPKYLFRKEGQNVTLSCEQNLNHDAMYWYRQDPGQGLRLIYYSQIVNDFQKGDIAEGYSVSREKKESFPLTVTSAQKNPTAFYLCASQTTGVAEAFFGQGTRLTVV.

This clonotype was found once. The V and J genes are TRBV29-1 and TRBJ2-2; D uncertain. This CDR3 is 13 amino acids long. The germline V gene encodes CDR1 SQVTM and CDR2 ANQGSEA. V was pared by 4 bases and J by 1 base, with 7 bases between. The CDR3 DNA reads TGCAGCGTTGTGGGTGAGAACACCGGGGAGCTGTTTTTT. Protein product: CSVVGENTGELFF.

This chain joins TRBV6-2 or TRBV6-3 and TRBJ2-3, with D possibly being TRBD1 (6 bases). The ends were cut back, 0 bases at V and 3 bases at J, with 16 bases in the middle. The germline V gene encodes CDR1 MNHEY and CDR2 SVGEGT. This CDR3 spans 17 amino acids. The DNA of the CDR3 is TGTGCCAGCAGTTACTCGAAGCAAACAGGGTATACAGATACGCAGTATTTT. Translating gives CASSYSKQTGYTDTQYF.

This clonotype was observed a handful of times. The chain is built from TRBV6-2 or TRBV6-3 and TRBJ1-1, with no clear D. The germline V and J ends were trimmed by 3 bases and 6 bases, with 23 bases remaining between them. The V gene's germline CDR1 is MNHEY and CDR2 SVGEGT. The CDR3 sequence is 17 residues long. The CDR3 nucleotides are TGTGCCAGCAGTTATATCCCTAATAGGAATACGAAGCCTGAAGCTTTCTTT. As protein: CASSYIPNRNTKPEAFF.

The chain carries TRBV2 and TRBJ1-1; no definite D call. Trimming stripped 6 bases from V and 1 base from J, with 9 bases between. CDR3 size: 13 residues. CDR1 and CDR2 (germline): SNHLY, FYNNEI. Here the CDR3 reads CASRPHTNTEAFF. The CDR3 region has the DNA TGTGCCAGCAGGCCACACACGAACACTGAAGCTTTCTTT. The full variable domain, in which reference TRBV2 and TRBJ1-1 provide the parts outside the CDR3, is EPEVTQTPSHQVTQMGQEVILRCVPISNHLYFYWYRQILGQKVEFLVSFYNNEISEKSEIFDDQFSVERPDGSNFTLKIRSTKLEDSAMYFCASRPHTNTEAFFGQGTRLTVV.

This chain links TRBV12-3 or TRBV12-4 with TRBJ2-7; D is undetermined. The CDR3 runs 12 residues. V gave up 2 bases and J gave up 3 bases, with 5 bases separating them. CDR3 amino acids: CASSLIFYEQYF. The DNA of the CDR3 is TGTGCCAGCAGTTTAATTTTCTACGAGCAGTACTTC.

V gene TRBV9 combines with J gene TRBJ2-5, with TRBD2 matching over 12 bases. Germline lookup yields CDR1 SGDLS and CDR2 YYNGEE. V shed 0 bases, J shed 5 bases, and the junction held 11 bases outside the gene matches. CDR3 length: 18 residues. The CDR3 region has the DNA TGTGCCAGCAGCGTAGGTTACATACTAGCGGGGGGATTTGAGACCCAGTACTTC. This encodes CASSVGYILAGGFETQYF.

The CDR3 DNA reads TGTGCCACAAGGGGGGTTTCGGGTGAGCAGTTCTTC. Its translation: CATRGVSGEQFF. The rearrangement joins TRBV24-1 to TRBJ2-1, with D perhaps matching TRBD1 or TRBD2 (6 bases each). The germline V and J ends were trimmed by 10 bases and 9 bases, with 15 bases remaining between them. Germline V gene lookup returns CDR1 KGHDR and CDR2 SFDVKD. The CDR3 runs to 12 residues.

The chain couples TRBV6-5 to TRBJ2-7; 7 bases are shared with TRBD1. Per germline, CDR1 MNHEY and CDR2 SVGAGI. The junction had 18 bases not matched to a gene; V was cut back by 2 bases and J by 2 bases. The CDR3 has 19 residues. The CDR3 reads CASSYEMGKGASTPYEQYF. The CDR3 coding sequence is TGTGCCAGCAGTTACGAGATGGGTAAGGGGGCTTCGACCCCCTACGAGCAGTACTTC.

CDR3 loop: CASWGRVGSPLHF. DNA for the CDR3: TGTGCCAGCTGGGGGAGGGTGGGATCACCCCTCCACTTT. The V and J genes are TRBV27 and TRBJ1-6; D is possibly TRBD1 (5 bases). From germline, CDR1 is MNHEY and CDR2 SMNVEV (reference sequence). This CDR3 has 13 amino acids. The ends were cut back, 8 bases at V and 10 bases at J, with 15 bases in the middle.

This clonotype was seen many times. One junction end does not reproduce the germline sequence, and a read error may be involved. This sequence joins TRBV5-1 and TRBJ2-7; no firm D call. The CDR3 has 13 amino acids. The germline CDR1 and CDR2 sequences are SGHRS and YFSETQ. As DNA, the CDR3 is TGTGCCAGCAGCCTCGACGGGTCCTACGAGCAGTACTTC. Amino acids: CASSLDGSYEQYF.

In its sample, this clonotype was seen a few times. The chain combines TRBV5-5 with TRBJ1-5; D unresolved. The CDR3 covers 13 residues. CDR1 SGHKS and CDR2 YYEKEE come from the germline V gene (reference sequence). The V end was cut by 4 bases, the J end by 6 bases, with 11 bases between. Here the CDR3 reads CASSARGGQPQHF. The CDR3 DNA sequence: TGTGCCAGCAGCGCGCGGGGTGGTCAGCCCCAGCATTTT.

This clonotype appeared a few times. The V gene is TRBV9, the J gene TRBJ2-1, with 11 positions matching TRBD2. CDR3 length equals 16 residues. The ends lost 3 bases at V and 9 bases at J; junction bases unmatched: 11. CDR1 is SGDLS, CDR2 YYNGEE, per germline. CDR3 region: CASSAVSGRAGSEQFF. CDR3 nucleotide sequence: TGTGCCAGCAGCGCCGTTAGCGGGAGGGCCGGGAGTGAGCAGTTCTTC.

The chain recombines TRBV20-1 with TRBJ1-2; D might be TRBD1 (6 bases). V was shortened by 0 bases and J by 7 bases, with 15 bases between the two germline ends. This CDR3 spans 14 amino acids. The germline V gene encodes CDR1 DFQATT and CDR2 SNEGSKA (reference sequence). CDR3 residues: CSARDSTGSSGYTF. The CDR3 DNA follows: TGCAGTGCTAGAGATTCAACAGGGTCTAGTGGCTACACCTTC.

V gene TRBV6-5 combines with J gene TRBJ2-1, with unresolved D. Germline V CDR1 and CDR2: MNHEY, SVGAGI. CDR3 size: 14 residues. The V gene lost 6 bases and the J gene lost 0 bases, with 9 bases spanning the gap. DNA of the CDR3: TGTGCCAGCAGGCCAGGCAGCTCCTACAATGAGCAGTTCTTC. Translation gives CASRPGSSYNEQFF.

In this sample, this clonotype turned up a few times. The V call is TRBV9, the J call TRBJ2-1, with a tentative D call TRBD2 (5 bases). The CDR3 covers 15 residues. The ends were cut back, 0 bases at V and 4 bases at J, with 11 bases in the middle. Germline V gene lookup returns CDR1 SGDLS and CDR2 YYNGEE. The CDR3 DNA reads TGTGCCAGCAGCGTAGGAGGGCAGGATTACAATGAGCAGTTCTTC. This gives the protein CASSVGGQDYNEQFF.

This clonotype was seen more than once but under ten times. The rearrangement joins TRBV6-5 to TRBJ2-3; D is unresolved. The germline gives CDR1 MNHEY, CDR2 SVGAGI. V lost 6 bases, J lost 1 base, and 20 bases lay in between. CDR3 length: 17 amino acids. CDR3 loop: CASSDHPWTLRTDTQYF. CDR3 bases: TGTGCCAGCAGCGACCACCCCTGGACCCTACGCACAGATACGCAGTATTTT.

The J gene is TRBJ2-2, the V gene TRBV7-6, with D perhaps given as TRBD1 or TRBD2 (5 bases each). V gave up 0 bases and J gave up 1 base, with 12 bases separating them. This CDR3 region has 17 residues. CDR1 is SGHVS, CDR2 FNYEAQ, per germline. The CDR3 is CASSLAWDGLNTGELFF. CDR3 DNA sequence: TGTGCCAGCAGCTTAGCGTGGGACGGCCTGAACACCGGGGAGCTGTTTTTT.

The chain is built from TRBV29-1 and TRBJ2-2, with no clear D. Germline V gives CDR1 SQVTM, CDR2 ANQGSEA. The CDR3 loop spans 11 amino acids. Trimming took off 4 bases at V and 5 bases at J, with 5 bases between the two ends. In nucleotides, the CDR3 is TGCAGCGTTGGATGGACCGGGGAGCTGTTTTTT. The encoded protein is CSVGWTGELFF.

The chain combines TRBV5-6 with TRBJ1-5, with D unclear. Trimming took 7 bases from V and 2 from J, leaving 13 bases between them. The CDR3 spans 14 residues. The germline V gene has CDR1 SGHDT and CDR2 YYEEEE. The CDR3 loop reads CASSEGFGNQPQHF. The CDR3, as DNA: TGTGCCAGCTCGGAGGGCTTCGGCAATCAGCCCCAGCATTTT.

This clonotype has just a few counts. The chain couples TRBV10-3 to TRBJ2-7, with 8 bases aligning to TRBD1. The CDR3 has 14 residues. The ends lost 4 bases at V and 1 base at J; junction bases unmatched: 3. Germline loops: CDR1 ENHRY, CDR2 SYGVKD. CDR3 nucleotide sequence: TGTGCCATCAGTGGACAGGGGCGATCCTACGAGCAGTACTTC. Its translation is CAISGQGRSYEQYF.

The chain recombines TRBV13 with TRBJ2-7; 7 bases are shared with TRBD2. The V gene end was trimmed by 4 bases and the J gene end by 4 bases; junction bases not matched to a gene: 10. Germline assignment: CDR1 PRHDT and CDR2 FYEKMQ (reference sequence). The CDR3 consists of 15 residues. The CDR3 DNA reads as TGTGCCAGCAGCTCCAGCGGGAACCCCAGGTACGAGCAGTACTTC. Protein: CASSSSGNPRYEQYF.

This chain uses TRBV12-3 or TRBV12-4 with TRBJ2-1, with 7 bases identical to TRBD1. The trim removed 6 bases at V and 8 bases at J, leaving 7 bases unmatched. The CDR3 has 13 amino acids. CDR3 nucleotides: TGTGCCAGCAGCACGGACAGGTTCGATGAGCAGTTCTTC. This sequence encodes CASSTDRFDEQFF.

The chain is built from TRBV5-1 and TRBJ2-2, with 9 bases fitting TRBD2. Germline CDR1 SGHRS, CDR2 YFSETQ. V lost 1 base and J lost 4; bases outside the gene matches: 5. The CDR3 spans 16 residues. The CDR3 bases are TGCGCCAGCAGCTTGTTTGGACTAGCGTCCACCGGGGAGCTGTTTTTT. Translation: CASSLFGLASTGELFF. Supplemented by reference TRBV5-1 and TRBJ2-2, the full variable domain reads KAGVTQTPRYLIKTRGQQVTLSCSPISGHRSVSWYQQTPGQGLQFLFEYFSETQRNKGNFPGRFSGRQFSNSRSEMNVSTLELGDSALYLCASSLFGLASTGELFFGEGSRLTVL.

The table lists this clonotype with many counts. V usage is TRBV7-9 and J usage is TRBJ2-1; 11 bases are a match to TRBD2. V lost 5 bases, J lost 6 bases, and 6 bases stayed unmatched. The CDR3 is made up of 15 amino acids. Germline CDR1 SEHNR, CDR2 FQNEAQ (reference sequence). DNA of the CDR3: TGTGCCAGCAGCATACCCGGGACTAGCGGCAATGAGCAGTTCTTC. It translates to CASSIPGTSGNEQFF.